This paragraph covers one TCR beta chain sequence. This entry comes from a study of blood T cell repertoires in COVID-19. Looked up from germline, CDR1 is SGHTA and CDR2 is FQGTGA. Trimming took 6 bases from V and 8 from J; bases not matched to a gene: 10. There are 15 residues in the CDR3. The repertoire was sequenced with immunoSEQ multiplex PCR; TCRdb's copy has only in-frame clones and lacks some. The sample lists about 220,000 clones; over 75% were seen once. Seattle enrolled patients during active infection and tracked them longitudinally. The genes are TRBV7-3 and TRBJ1-4; 9 nucleotides line up with TRBD1. The sample comprised peripheral blood. This clonotype was sampled from a woman aged 70-85 years with COVID-19, enrolled during active disease. For the CDR3, the DNA is TGTGCCAGCAGTCCGACAGGGGGGGTAAACGAAAAACTGTTTTTT. Its protein is CASSPTGGVNEKLFF. The whole variable domain, filled in from reference TRBV7-3 and TRBJ1-4, reads GAGVSQTPSNKVTEKGKYVELRCDPISGHTALYWYRQSLGQGPEFLIYFQGTGAADDSGLPNDRFFAVRPEGSVSTLKIQRTERGDSAVYLCASSPTGGVNEKLFFGSGTQLSVL.